The clone carrying this T cell receptor beta chain was seen repeatedly, ten times or more. This sample stems from a study of T cells in Graves' hyperthyroidism and ophthalmopathy. Trimming cost V 5 bases and J 3 bases, with 13 bases left between them. This CDR3 has 14 amino acids. CDR1 is SGHTA, CDR2 FQGNSA, per germline. Amplification of TCR beta CDR3 regions was performed using RNA transcripts as template. An initial round of RT-PCR targeting the TCR CDR3 relied on the HTBI primer set. TCRdb passed the multiplex PCR reads through MiXCR, listing each CDR3 protein once. The data hold almost 600,000 distinct CDR3 sequences, with more than 45% observed a single time. No progression to ophthalmopathy during 18 months of follow-up defined stable disease. With a duration under 2 months, the hyperthyroidism was newly diagnosed in patients aged 18 to 65.

The V gene is TRBV7-2, the J gene TRBJ1-1, with D uncertain. The material sequenced was peripheral blood or thyroid tissue (not recorded which). The origin of this receptor is a woman under 30 with Graves' hyperthyroidism. CDR3 bases: TGTGCCAGCAGCCTTACACCCTCGGACACTGAAGCTTTCTTT. Amino acids: CASSLTPSDTEAFF.